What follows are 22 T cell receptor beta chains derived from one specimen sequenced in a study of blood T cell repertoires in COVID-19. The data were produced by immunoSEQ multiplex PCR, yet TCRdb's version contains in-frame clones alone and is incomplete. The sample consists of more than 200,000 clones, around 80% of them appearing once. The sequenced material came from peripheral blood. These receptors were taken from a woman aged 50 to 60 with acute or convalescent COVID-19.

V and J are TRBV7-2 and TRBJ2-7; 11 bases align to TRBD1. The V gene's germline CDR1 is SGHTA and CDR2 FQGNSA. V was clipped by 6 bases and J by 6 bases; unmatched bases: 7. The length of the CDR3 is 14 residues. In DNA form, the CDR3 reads TGTGCCAGCAGACCAACCGGGACAGGGGGCGAGCAGTACTTC. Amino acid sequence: CASRPTGTGGEQYF.

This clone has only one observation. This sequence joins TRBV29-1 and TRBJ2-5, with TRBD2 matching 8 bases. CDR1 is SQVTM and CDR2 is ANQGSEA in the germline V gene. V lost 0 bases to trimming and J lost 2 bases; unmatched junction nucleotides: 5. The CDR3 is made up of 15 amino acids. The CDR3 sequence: CSVEDISGKQETQYF. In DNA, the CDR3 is TGCAGCGTTGAAGACATTAGCGGGAAACAAGAGACCCAGTACTTC. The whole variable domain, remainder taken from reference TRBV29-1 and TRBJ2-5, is SAVISQKPSRDICQRGTSLTIQCQVDSQVTMMFWYRQQPGQSLTLIATANQGSEATYESGFVIDKFPISRPNLTFSTLTVSNMSPEDSSIYLCSVEDISGKQETQYFGPGTRLLVL.

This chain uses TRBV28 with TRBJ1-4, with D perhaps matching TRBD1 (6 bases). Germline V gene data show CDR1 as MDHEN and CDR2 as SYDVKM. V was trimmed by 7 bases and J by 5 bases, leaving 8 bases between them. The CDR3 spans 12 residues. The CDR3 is CASTQGNEKLFF. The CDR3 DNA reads TGTGCCAGCACCCAGGGGAATGAAAAACTGTTTTTT. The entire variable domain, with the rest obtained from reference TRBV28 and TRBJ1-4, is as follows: DVKVTQSSRYLVKRTGEKVFLECVQDMDHENMFWYRQDPGLGLRLIYFSYDVKMKEKGDIPEGYSVSREKKERFSLILESASTNQTSMYLCASTQGNEKLFFGSGTQLSVL.

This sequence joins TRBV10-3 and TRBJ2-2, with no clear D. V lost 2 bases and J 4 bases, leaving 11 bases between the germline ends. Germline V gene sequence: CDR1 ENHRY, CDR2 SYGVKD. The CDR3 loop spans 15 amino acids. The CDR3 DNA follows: TGTGCCATCAGTGAGGAGCTCGAGATCACCGGGGAGCTGTTTTTT. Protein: CAISEELEITGELFF.

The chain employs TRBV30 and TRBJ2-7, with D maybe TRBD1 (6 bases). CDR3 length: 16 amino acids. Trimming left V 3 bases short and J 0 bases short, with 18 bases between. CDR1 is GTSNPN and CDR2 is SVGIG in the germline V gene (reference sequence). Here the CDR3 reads CAWRARAGASSYEQYF. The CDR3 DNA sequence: TGTGCCTGGAGGGCCCGGGCAGGGGCCAGCTCCTACGAGCAGTACTTC.

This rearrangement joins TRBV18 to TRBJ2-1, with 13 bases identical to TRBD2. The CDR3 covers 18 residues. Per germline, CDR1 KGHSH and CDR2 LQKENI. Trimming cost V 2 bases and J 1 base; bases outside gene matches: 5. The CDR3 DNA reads TGTGCCAGCTCACCATTACTAGCGGGAGGGATGTCCTACAATGAGCAGTTCTTC. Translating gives CASSPLLAGGMSYNEQFF.

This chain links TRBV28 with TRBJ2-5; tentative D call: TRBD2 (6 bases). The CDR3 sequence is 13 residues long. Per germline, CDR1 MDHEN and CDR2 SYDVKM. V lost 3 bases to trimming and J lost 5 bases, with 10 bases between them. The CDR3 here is CASSFRSGETQYF. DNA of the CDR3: TGTGCCAGCAGTTTCCGAAGCGGGGAGACCCAGTACTTC.

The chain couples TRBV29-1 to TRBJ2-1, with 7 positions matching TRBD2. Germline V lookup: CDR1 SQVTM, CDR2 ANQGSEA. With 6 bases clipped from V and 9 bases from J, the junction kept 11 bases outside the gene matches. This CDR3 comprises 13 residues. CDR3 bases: TGCAGCGTAGACCCCCCGGGGGGTCCTGAGCAGTTCTTC. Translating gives CSVDPPGGPEQFF.

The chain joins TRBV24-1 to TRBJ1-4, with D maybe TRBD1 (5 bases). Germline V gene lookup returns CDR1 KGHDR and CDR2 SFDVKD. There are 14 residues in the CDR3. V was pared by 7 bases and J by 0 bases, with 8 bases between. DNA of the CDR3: TGTGCCACCAGCTCAGGGACAACTAATGAAAAACTGTTTTTT. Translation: CATSSGTTNEKLFF.

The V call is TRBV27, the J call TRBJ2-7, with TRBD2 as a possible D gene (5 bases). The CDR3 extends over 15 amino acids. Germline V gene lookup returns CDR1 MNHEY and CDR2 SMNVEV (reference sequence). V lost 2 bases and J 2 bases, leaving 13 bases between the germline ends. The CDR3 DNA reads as TGTGCCAGCAGTTTAGGGCCTCTCGGGGCCTACGAGCAGTACTTC. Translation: CASSLGPLGAYEQYF.

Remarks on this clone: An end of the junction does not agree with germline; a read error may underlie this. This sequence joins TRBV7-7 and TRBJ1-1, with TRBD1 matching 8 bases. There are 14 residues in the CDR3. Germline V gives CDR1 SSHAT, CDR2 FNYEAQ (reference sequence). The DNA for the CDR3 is TGTGCTAGCAGCCCTGGACAGGGTAGCACTGAAGCTTTCTTT. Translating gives CASSPGQGSTEAFF.

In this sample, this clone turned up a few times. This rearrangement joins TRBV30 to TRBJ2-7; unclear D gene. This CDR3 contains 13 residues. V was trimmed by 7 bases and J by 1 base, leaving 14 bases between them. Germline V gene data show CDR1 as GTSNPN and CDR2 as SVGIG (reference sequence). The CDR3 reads CASRKSLSYEQYF. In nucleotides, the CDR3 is TGTGCCTCGAGGAAGTCCCTATCCTACGAGCAGTACTTC. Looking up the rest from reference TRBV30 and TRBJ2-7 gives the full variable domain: SQTIHQWPATLVQPVGSPLSLECTVEGTSNPNLYWYRQAAGRGLQLLFYSVGIGQISSEVPQNLSASRPQDRQFILSSKKLLLSDSGFYLCASRKSLSYEQYFGPGTRLTVT.

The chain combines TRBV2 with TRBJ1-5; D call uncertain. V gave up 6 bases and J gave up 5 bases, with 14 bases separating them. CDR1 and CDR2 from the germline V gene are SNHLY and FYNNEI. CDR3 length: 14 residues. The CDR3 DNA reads TGTGCCAGCAGGGCGGACTTCGGAGATCAGCCCCAGCATTTT. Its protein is CASRADFGDQPQHF.

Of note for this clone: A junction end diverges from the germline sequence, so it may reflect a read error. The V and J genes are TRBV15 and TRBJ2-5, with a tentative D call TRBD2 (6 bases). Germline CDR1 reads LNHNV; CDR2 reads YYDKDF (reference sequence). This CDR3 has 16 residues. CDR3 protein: CATSRDMGRNREIQYF. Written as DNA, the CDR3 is TGTGCCACCAGCAGAGATATGGGCCGGAACCGGGAGATCCAGTACTTC.

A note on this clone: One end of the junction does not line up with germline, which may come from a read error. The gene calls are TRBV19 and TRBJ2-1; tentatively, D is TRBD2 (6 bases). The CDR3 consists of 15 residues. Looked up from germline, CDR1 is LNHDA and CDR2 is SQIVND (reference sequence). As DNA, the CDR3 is TGTGCCAGTAGTATAGACGGGAGCTCCTACATTGAGCAGTTCTTC. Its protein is CASSIDGSSYIEQFF.

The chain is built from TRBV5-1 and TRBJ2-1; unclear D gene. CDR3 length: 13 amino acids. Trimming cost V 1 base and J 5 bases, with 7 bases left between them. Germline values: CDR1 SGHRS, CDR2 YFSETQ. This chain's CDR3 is CASSLSLNNEQFF. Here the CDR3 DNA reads TGCGCCAGCAGCTTGTCCCTAAACAATGAGCAGTTCTTC.

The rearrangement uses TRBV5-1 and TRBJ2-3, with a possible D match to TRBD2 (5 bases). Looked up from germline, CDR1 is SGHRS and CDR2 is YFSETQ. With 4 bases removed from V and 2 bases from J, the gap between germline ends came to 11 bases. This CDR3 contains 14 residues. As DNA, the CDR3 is TGCGCCAGCAGCGGGGAGTGGGACACAGATACGCAGTATTTT. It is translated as CASSGEWDTDTQYF.

CDR3 nucleotide sequence: TGTGCCAGTAGTATAATGGGGGCCACGAACACTGAAGCTTTCTTT. It encodes CASSIMGATNTEAFF. The V call is TRBV19, the J call TRBJ1-1; D possibly corresponds to TRBD1 (6 bases). CDR1 and CDR2 from the germline V gene are LNHDA and SQIVND (reference sequence). V dropped 2 bases and J dropped 1 base, with 11 bases sitting between them. CDR3 size: 15 residues.

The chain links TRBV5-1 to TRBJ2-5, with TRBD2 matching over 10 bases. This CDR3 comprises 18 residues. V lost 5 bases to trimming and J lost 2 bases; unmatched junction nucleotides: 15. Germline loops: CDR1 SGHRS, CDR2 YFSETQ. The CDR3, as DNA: TGCGCCAGCAGATCAAGGGCTAGCGGGAGTATCGTACAAGAGACCCAGTACTTC. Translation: CASRSRASGSIVQETQYF.

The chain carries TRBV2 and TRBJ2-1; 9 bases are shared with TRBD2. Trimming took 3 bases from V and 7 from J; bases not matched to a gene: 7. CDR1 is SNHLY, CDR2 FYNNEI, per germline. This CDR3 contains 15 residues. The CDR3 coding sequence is TGTGCCAGCAGTGAGCGCGGGGGGGGGCATAATGAGCAGTTCTTC. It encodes CASSERGGGHNEQFF.

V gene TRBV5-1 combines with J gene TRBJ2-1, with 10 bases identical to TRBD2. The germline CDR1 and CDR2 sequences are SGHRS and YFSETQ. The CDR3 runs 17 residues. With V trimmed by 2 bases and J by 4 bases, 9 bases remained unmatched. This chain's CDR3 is CASSFIPLAGLYNEQFF. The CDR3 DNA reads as TGCGCCAGCAGCTTCATTCCACTAGCGGGGTTATACAATGAGCAGTTCTTC. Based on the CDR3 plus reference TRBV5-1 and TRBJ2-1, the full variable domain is KAGVTQTPRYLIKTRGQQVTLSCSPISGHRSVSWYQQTPGQGLQFLFEYFSETQRNKGNFPGRFSGRQFSNSRSEMNVSTLELGDSALYLCASSFIPLAGLYNEQFFGPGTRLTVL.

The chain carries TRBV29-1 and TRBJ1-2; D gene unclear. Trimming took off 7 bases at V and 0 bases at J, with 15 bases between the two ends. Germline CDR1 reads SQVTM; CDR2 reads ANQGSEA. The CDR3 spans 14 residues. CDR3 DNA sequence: TGCAGCGCACCGACACGAACAGCTAACTATGGCTACACCTTC. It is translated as CSAPTRTANYGYTF.